This entry lists 9 T cell receptor beta chains sequenced from one sample in a study of CD8 T cells in Susac syndrome. RNA was extracted with the RNeasy kit, and a quantity of roughly 0.5 to 1 ug was reverse transcribed using random hexamers. MiXCR, run by TCRdb on the immunoSEQ multiplex PCR reads, gives a single entry per CDR3 protein. The table has just over 80,000 distinct CDR3 sequences, around 94% seen once; the top ten hold 0.26%. Sequencing was carried out using CD8+ T cells from PBMCs. These receptors all come from a human donor in good health.

V and J are TRBV7-9 and TRBJ2-1; 10 positions agree with TRBD2. This CDR3 spans 16 amino acids. J was trimmed by 3 bases and V by 5 bases; bases with no gene match: 7. Per the germline V gene, CDR1 is SEHNR and CDR2 is FQNEAQ (reference sequence). The DNA for the CDR3 is TGTGCCAGCAGCCTCAGCGGGGGGGCCTACTACAATGAGCAGTTCTTC. It encodes CASSLSGGAYYNEQFF.

This clonotype has just one count. The V gene is TRBV30, the J gene TRBJ1-1, with no clear D. The germline gives CDR1 GTSNPN, CDR2 SVGIG (reference sequence). The CDR3 is 10 residues long. V was cut by 4 bases and J by 4 bases, with 4 bases left in between. The CDR3 loop reads CAWKGTEAFF. CDR3 DNA sequence: TGTGCCTGGAAGGGCACTGAAGCTTTCTTT.

CDR3 DNA sequence: TGTGCCAGCAGCCAAGATTCCCCGGGCGGAGATGGCTACACCTTC. Translation: CASSQDSPGGDGYTF. V is TRBV3-1 and J is TRBJ1-2; the D is unclear. This CDR3 is built from 15 residues. CDR1 and CDR2 from the germline V gene are LGHDT and YNNKEL (reference sequence). Trimming took 0 bases from V and 6 from J, leaving 14 bases between them.

The chain combines TRBV21-1 with TRBJ2-1. TRBV21-1 is marked as a pseudogene. The CDR3 covers 11 residues. The CDR3 bases are TGTGCCAGCAGCTCCCACTACGAGCAGTTCTTC. Translated, it gives CASSSHYEQFF.

The rearrangement uses TRBV6-5 and TRBJ2-5; 7 bases align to TRBD2. Germline CDR1 and CDR2: MNHEY and SVGAGI. This CDR3 spans 15 amino acids. The ends lost 2 bases at V and 4 bases at J; junction bases unmatched: 7. The CDR3, as DNA: TGTGCCAGCAGTTACAGTGCCTCTAGCGGAGAGACCCAGTACTTC. Its translation is CASSYSASSGETQYF.

The chain couples TRBV19 to TRBJ1-2; a weak D match, TRBD1 (5 bases). V was clipped by 0 bases and J by 5 bases, with 16 bases between them. The germline V gene encodes CDR1 LNHDA and CDR2 SQIVND (reference sequence). The CDR3 length is 16 residues. The DNA for the CDR3 is TGTGCCAGTAGTATAGACGACAGCAGTAATGATTATGGCTACACCTTC. This codes for CASSIDDSSNDYGYTF.

The chain recombines TRBV27 with TRBJ2-5, with 10 positions matching TRBD2. Per germline, CDR1 MNHEY and CDR2 SMNVEV (reference sequence). V lost 6 bases and J lost 2; bases outside the gene matches: 9. The CDR3 contains 16 residues. The CDR3 here is CASRRLAGAIQETQYF. CDR3 in DNA: TGTGCCAGCAGGCGCCTAGCGGGAGCCATACAAGAGACCCAGTACTTC.

The V gene is TRBV7-9, the J gene TRBJ1-2; a weak D match, TRBD1 (5 bases). Germline V gives CDR1 SEHNR, CDR2 FQNEAQ (reference sequence). This CDR3 comprises 14 residues. Trimming took off 4 bases at V and 8 bases at J, with 17 bases between the two ends. Here the CDR3 reads CASSSQDSYSGYTF. The CDR3, as DNA: TGTGCCAGCAGCTCACAGGATTCCTATAGCGGCTACACCTTC.

V and J are TRBV6-2 or TRBV6-3 and TRBJ1-2; D gene ambiguous. Per the germline V gene, CDR1 is MNHEY and CDR2 is SVGEGT. The CDR3 consists of 10 residues. With 6 bases removed from V and 8 bases from J, the gap between germline ends came to 7 bases. CDR3 region: CASRQRGYTF. CDR3 sequence (DNA): TGTGCCAGCAGGCAACGGGGCTACACCTTC.